This TCR beta chain was observed in a study of cytomegalovirus exposure and HLA in healthy donors. Whole-study results and caveats: Through in vitro validation, three CMV-associated chains were shown to be specific for CMV antigens. Subsequent analysis revealed that first-cohort TCR clusters tended to co-occur in the roughly 120 validation repertoires. The study labeled 164 TCR beta chains cytomegalovirus-associated.

Comment on this clone: As yet, its antigen is unknown.

Profiled with immunoSEQ multiplex PCR; TCRdb holds only in-frame clones, not every one. There are some 76,000 clones in the sample; roughly 94% occur only once, and approximately 3.6% lies in the top ten. Input material: PBMCs. The TCR comes from a woman aged 18-35 years in good health and CMV-seropositive.

CDR3 nucleotides: TGCGCCAGCAGCACCGGGACACAGACCTACAATGAGCAGTTCTTC. Its protein is CASSTGTQTYNEQFF. J is TRBJ2-1 and V is TRBV4-3, with D possibly TRBD1 on 6 matching bases. The germline CDR1 and CDR2 sequences are LGHNA and YSLEER. Trimming took off 5 bases at V and 2 bases at J, with 13 bases between the two ends. CDR3 size: 15 residues.